These 2 T cell receptor beta chains came from one sample sequenced in a study of T-cell reconstitution after alpha-beta-depleted transplantation in children. Unique molecular identifiers tagged the TCRbeta library. TCRdb re-called the PCR reads with MiXCR, one entry per CDR3 protein. The sample lists 500,000 to 600,000 distinct CDR3 sequences, around a third occurring once. The sample consisted of PBMCs from the stem cell graft donor, taken from the stem cell graft. The receptors come from a human donor who donated a stem cell graft to a child with aplastic anemia.

The chain carries TRBV29-1 and TRBJ1-5; 9 nucleotides match TRBD1. The CDR3 is 15 residues long. The junction had 9 bases not matched to a gene; V was cut back by 6 bases and J by 3 bases. Germline V CDR1 and CDR2: SQVTM, ANQGSEA. CDR3 DNA sequence: TGCAGCGTGGGAGGACAGGGGTCTAACAATCAGCCCCAGCATTTT. Translating gives CSVGGQGSNNQPQHF.

V and J are TRBV20-1 and TRBJ2-1, with TRBD1 identical over 11 bases. Unmatched junction bases numbered 13, after V lost 3 bases and J lost 6 bases. The CDR3 consists of 17 residues. From germline, CDR1 is DFQATT and CDR2 SNEGSKA (reference sequence). CDR3 in amino acids: CSARFGGTGGGSNEQFF. The CDR3 DNA reads as TGCAGTGCTAGGTTCGGAGGGACAGGGGGAGGGAGCAATGAGCAGTTCTTC.